The sequence of this T cell receptor beta chain was determined in a study of Graves' ophthalmopathy and Graves' hyperthyroidism. At least ten counts were recorded for this clonotype. The CDR3 runs 15 residues. Per germline, CDR1 ENHRY and CDR2 SYGVKD. V lost 0 bases, J lost 3 bases, and 4 bases stayed unmatched. From RNA, the CDR3 regions of TCR beta chains were amplified and sequenced. RT-PCR in the first round used HTBI primers; a second-round multiplex PCR followed. A single record per CDR3 protein comes from TCRdb applying MiXCR to the multiplex PCR reads. This table holds about 550,000 distinct CDR3 sequences, about two fifths found once.

The gene calls are TRBV10-3 and TRBJ1-2, with 7 bases that match TRBD1. Sequencing was done on a sample of peripheral blood or thyroid tissue (not recorded which). The TCR originated in an adult man with Graves' hyperthyroidism. CDR3 residues: CAISESGTGDYGYTF. DNA for the CDR3: TGTGCCATCAGTGAGTCCGGAACAGGGGACTATGGCTACACCTTC.